Below are 7 T cell receptor beta chains sequenced from a single sample in a study of identical twins. TCRdb fed the 5' RACE reads into MiXCR, producing one record per CDR3 protein. The sample consists of about 720,000 distinct CDR3 sequences, 8% to 9% of them appearing once. These same records also appear under a second study, on yellow fever vaccine responses in identical twins.

Sequenced input: PBMCs. These receptors were obtained from a young woman in good health.

This clonotype was found a few times. V usage is TRBV5-1 and J usage is TRBJ2-7; a possible D gene is TRBD1 (6 bases). V lost 1 base, J lost 2 bases, and 19 bases lay in between. Looked up from germline, CDR1 is SGHRS and CDR2 is YFSETQ. This CDR3 region has 17 residues. The CDR3 here is CASSLWLWTANTYEQYF. In nucleotides, the CDR3 is TGCGCCAGCAGCTTGTGGCTGTGGACAGCTAATACCTACGAGCAGTACTTC.

The sample holds many counts of this clonotype. The chain employs TRBV5-8 and TRBJ2-5, with TRBD2 matching 12 bases. This CDR3 region has 14 residues. Trimming took 5 bases from V and 5 from J; bases not matched to a gene: 4. Per the germline V gene, CDR1 is SGHTS and CDR2 is YDEGEE. The CDR3 DNA is TGTGCCAGCAGGACTAGCGGGAGATTGGAGACCCAGTACTTC. It codes for CASRTSGRLETQYF. The variable domain in full, completed from reference TRBV5-8 and TRBJ2-5, reads EAGVTQSPTHLIKTRGQQATLRCSPISGHTSVYWYQQALGLGLQFLLWYDEGEERNRGNFPPRFSGRQFPNYSSELNVNALELEDSALYLCASRTSGRLETQYFGPGTRLLVL.

This clonotype was counted many times. This chain connects TRBV6-1 to TRBJ2-5; D remains ambiguous. This CDR3 contains 12 residues. V was cut by 1 base and J by 5 bases, with 5 bases left in between. Germline loops: CDR1 MNHNS, CDR2 SASEGT. The CDR3 loop is CASSEDGETQYF. In DNA, the CDR3 is TGTGCCAGCAGTGAAGACGGGGAGACCCAGTACTTC.

The table lists this clonotype with a few counts. The chain employs TRBV5-5 and TRBJ1-6, with a weak D call TRBD1 (5 bases). Per the germline V gene, CDR1 is SGHKS and CDR2 is YYEKEE (reference sequence). This CDR3 is 13 amino acids long. Trimming took 0 bases from V and 11 from J, leaving 9 bases between them. The DNA for the CDR3 is TGTGCCAGCAGCTTGGCCGGGGGGACACCCCTCCACTTT. It translates to CASSLAGGTPLHF.

Many counts were recorded for this clonotype. The chain uses TRBV4-3 and TRBJ1-1; TRBD1 is a possible D gene (6 bases). Between the trimmed V and J ends, which lost 0 bases and 5 bases, there was a span of 22 bases. The germline V gene encodes CDR1 LGHNA and CDR2 YSLEER. The CDR3 consists of 18 residues. The CDR3 DNA follows: TGCGCCAGCAGCCAAGATGCCTCAGGGGCGGGGGCGGTGACTGAAGCTTTCTTT. Translated: CASSQDASGAGAVTEAFF.

As regards this clonotype: A much larger clonotype is one base distant, so this may be a read error. The rearrangement uses TRBV5-6 and TRBJ2-3, with TRBD2 as a possible D gene (5 bases). This CDR3 contains 13 residues. Per germline, CDR1 SGHDT and CDR2 YYEEEE. CDR3 nucleotide sequence: TGTGCCATCAGCTTGGGGAGACAAGATACGCAGTATTTT. This gives the protein CAISLGRQDTQYF.

This clonotype showed up many times. The chain recombines TRBV6-6 with TRBJ2-7; 8 bases line up with TRBD1. Per the germline V gene, CDR1 is MNHNY and CDR2 is SVGAGI (reference sequence). This CDR3 spans 14 amino acids. Germline trimming cut 7 bases from V and 5 bases from J; bases unmatched to any gene: 10. The CDR3 region is CASTQTRGRDEQYF. CDR3 sequence (DNA): TGTGCCAGCACCCAAACCAGGGGGCGAGACGAGCAGTACTTC.